This T cell receptor beta chain was captured in a study of blood T cell repertoires in COVID-19. Study-level background: T cells, B-cell-depleted T cells, or PBMCs supplied cDNA or gDNA.

Enrollees, about 18 to 95 years old, lived in 24 US areas. Participant reports of clinical history set cohort assignment. Per the original data handling: Scientists estimated how many nucleated cells there were by amplifying reference gene primers. Profiled with immunoSEQ multiplex PCR; TCRdb holds only in-frame clones, not every one. That table is the source of V, J and clone size, and D and trimming were worked out from the DNA. The sample lists 220,000 or so clones, 75% to 90% occurring once. In germline, CDR1 is SGHRS, CDR2 YFSETQ. CDR3 length: 16 amino acids. The junction had 9 bases not matched to a gene; V was cut back by 4 bases and J by 4 bases.

This chain uses TRBV5-1 with TRBJ2-1; TRBD1 agrees at 9 bases. The TCR was taken from a woman aged 18-29 years in a cohort exposed to, infected with or recovered from COVID-19 (not recorded which). Sequencing input: PBMCs or T cells enriched from blood (not recorded which). The CDR3 nucleotides read TGCGCCAGCAGCCCCGGTCGGGACAGGGTTTACAATGAGCAGTTCTTC. The encoded protein is CASSPGRDRVYNEQFF.